This T cell receptor (beta chain) is drawn from a study of T cells in Graves' hyperthyroidism and ophthalmopathy. The investigators amplified TCR beta CDR3 regions from RNA transcripts. Researchers ran a first-round RT-PCR on the TCR CDR3 using the HTBI primer set. Each CDR3 protein is one row after TCRdb ran MiXCR on the multiplex PCR reads. Found here are 500,000 or so distinct CDR3 sequences, over 15% of them singletons; the top ten hold roughly 15%. The V gene's germline CDR1 is DFQATT and CDR2 SNEGSKA (reference sequence). The V end lost 0 bases, the J end lost 3 bases, and 9 bases lay between the germline ends. The CDR3 is made up of 13 amino acids. Diagnoses used clinical symptoms, serum thyroxine and TRAb, thyroid ultrasound and orbital computed tomography. Fresh peripheral blood, 10 ml, yielded the PBMCs. This clonotype was detected many times.

The material sequenced was blood. The chain joins TRBV20-1 to TRBJ2-7; D gene uncertain. The sequence derives from a young woman with Graves' ophthalmopathy. CDR3 DNA: TGCAGTGCTAGAGATGTACTGAGCTACGAGCAGTACTTC. This codes for CSARDVLSYEQYF.